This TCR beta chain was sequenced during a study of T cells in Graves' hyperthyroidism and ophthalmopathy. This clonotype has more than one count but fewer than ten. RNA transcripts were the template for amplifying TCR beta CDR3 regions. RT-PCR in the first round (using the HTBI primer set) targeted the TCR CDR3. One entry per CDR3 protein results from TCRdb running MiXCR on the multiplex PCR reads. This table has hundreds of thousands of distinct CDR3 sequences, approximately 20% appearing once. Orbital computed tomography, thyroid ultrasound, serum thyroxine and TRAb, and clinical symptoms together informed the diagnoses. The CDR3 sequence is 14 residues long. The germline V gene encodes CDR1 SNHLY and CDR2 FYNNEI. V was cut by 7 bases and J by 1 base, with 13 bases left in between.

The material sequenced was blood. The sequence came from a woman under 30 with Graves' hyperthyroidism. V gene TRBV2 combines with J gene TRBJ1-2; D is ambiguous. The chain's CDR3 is CASTPRGSNYGYTF. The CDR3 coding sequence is TGTGCCAGCACCCCCCGCGGCAGTAACTATGGCTACACCTTC.